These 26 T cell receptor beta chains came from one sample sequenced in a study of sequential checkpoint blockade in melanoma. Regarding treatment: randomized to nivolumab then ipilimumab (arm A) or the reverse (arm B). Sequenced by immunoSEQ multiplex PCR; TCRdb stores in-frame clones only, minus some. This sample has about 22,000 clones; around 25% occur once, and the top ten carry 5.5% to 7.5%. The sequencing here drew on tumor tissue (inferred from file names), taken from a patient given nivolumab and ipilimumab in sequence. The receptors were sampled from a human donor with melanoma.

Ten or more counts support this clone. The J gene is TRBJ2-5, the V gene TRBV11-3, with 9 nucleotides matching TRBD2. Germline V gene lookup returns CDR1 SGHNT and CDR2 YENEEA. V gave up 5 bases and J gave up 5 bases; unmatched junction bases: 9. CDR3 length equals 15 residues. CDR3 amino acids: CASSVGLALTETQYF. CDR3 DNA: TGTGCCAGCAGCGTCGGACTAGCGCTAACGGAGACCCAGTACTTC. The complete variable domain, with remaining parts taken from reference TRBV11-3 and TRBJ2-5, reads EAGVVQSPRYKIIEKKQPVAFWCNPISGHNTLYWYLQNLGQGPELLIRYENEEAVDDSQLPKDRFSAERLKGVDSTLKIQPAELGDSAVYLCASSVGLALTETQYFGPGTRLLVL.

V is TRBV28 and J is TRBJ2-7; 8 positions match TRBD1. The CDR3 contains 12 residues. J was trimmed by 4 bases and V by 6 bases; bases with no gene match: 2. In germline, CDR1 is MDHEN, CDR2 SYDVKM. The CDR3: CASRRQGYEQYF. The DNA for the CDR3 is TGTGCCAGCAGAAGACAGGGGTACGAGCAGTACTTC.

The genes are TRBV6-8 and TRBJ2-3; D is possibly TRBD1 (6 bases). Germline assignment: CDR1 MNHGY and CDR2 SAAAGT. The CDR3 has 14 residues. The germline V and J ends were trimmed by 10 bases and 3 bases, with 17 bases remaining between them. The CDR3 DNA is TGTGCCATCAAAACAGGGAGTGATACAGATACGCAGTATTTT. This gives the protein CAIKTGSDTDTQYF.

CDR3 nucleotide sequence: TGTGCCAGCATGTTGAGCGGGAGTCTAGGGACCCAGTACTTC. Amino acids: CASMLSGSLGTQYF. The chain employs TRBV6-8 and TRBJ2-5; TRBD2 agrees at 8 bases. V lost 7 bases to trimming and J lost 7 bases; unmatched junction nucleotides: 11. Germline V gives CDR1 MNHGY, CDR2 SAAAGT. This CDR3 contains 14 residues.

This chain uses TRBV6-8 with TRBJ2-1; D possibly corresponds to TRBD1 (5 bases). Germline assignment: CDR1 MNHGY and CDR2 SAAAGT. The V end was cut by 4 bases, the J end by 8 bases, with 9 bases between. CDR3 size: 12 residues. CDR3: CASSFQGYEQFF. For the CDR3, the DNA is TGTGCCAGCAGTTTTCAGGGTTATGAGCAGTTCTTC.

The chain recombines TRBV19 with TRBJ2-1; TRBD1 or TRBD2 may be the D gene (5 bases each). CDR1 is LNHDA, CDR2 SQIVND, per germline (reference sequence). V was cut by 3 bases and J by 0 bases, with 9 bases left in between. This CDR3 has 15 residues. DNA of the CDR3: TGTGCCAGTAGTATGGGGACCCGCTCCTACAATGAGCAGTTCTTC. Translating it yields CASSMGTRSYNEQFF.

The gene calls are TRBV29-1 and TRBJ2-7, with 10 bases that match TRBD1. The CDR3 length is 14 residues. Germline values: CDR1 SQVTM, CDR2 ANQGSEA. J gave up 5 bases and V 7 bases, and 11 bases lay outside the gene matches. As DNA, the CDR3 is TGCAGCGGTACCGGGACAGGGGTCTTAAACGAGCAGTACTTC. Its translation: CSGTGTGVLNEQYF.

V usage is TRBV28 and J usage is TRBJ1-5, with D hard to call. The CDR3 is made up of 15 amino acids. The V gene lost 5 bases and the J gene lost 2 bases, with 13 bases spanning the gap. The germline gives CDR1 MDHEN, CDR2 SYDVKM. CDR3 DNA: TGTGCCAGCAGTGCCAAGGTAAGCGGCAATCAGCCCCAGCATTTT. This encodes CASSAKVSGNQPQHF.

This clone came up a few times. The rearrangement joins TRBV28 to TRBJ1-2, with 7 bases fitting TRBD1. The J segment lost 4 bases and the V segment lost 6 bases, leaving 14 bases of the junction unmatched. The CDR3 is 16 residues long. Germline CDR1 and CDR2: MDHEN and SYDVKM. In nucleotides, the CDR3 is TGTGCCAGCAGAATTACTAATACCGGGACAGCCTATGGCTACACCTTC. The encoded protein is CASRITNTGTAYGYTF.

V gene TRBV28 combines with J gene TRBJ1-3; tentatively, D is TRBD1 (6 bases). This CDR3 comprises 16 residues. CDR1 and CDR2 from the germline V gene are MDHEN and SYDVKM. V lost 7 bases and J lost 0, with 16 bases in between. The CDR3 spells CASTMGGHNSGNTIYF. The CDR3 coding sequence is TGTGCCAGCACTATGGGGGGACACAACTCTGGAAACACCATATATTTT.

The CDR3 loop reads CASSLDMTGIGNTIYF. In DNA, the CDR3 is TGCGCCAGCAGCTTGGATATGACAGGGATAGGAAACACCATATATTTT. The chain links TRBV23-1 to TRBJ1-3; 7 positions agree with TRBD1. TRBV23-1 is labeled an ORF, and its function is uncertain. The CDR3 loop spans 16 amino acids. V lost 6 bases to trimming and J lost 4 bases; unmatched junction nucleotides: 12.

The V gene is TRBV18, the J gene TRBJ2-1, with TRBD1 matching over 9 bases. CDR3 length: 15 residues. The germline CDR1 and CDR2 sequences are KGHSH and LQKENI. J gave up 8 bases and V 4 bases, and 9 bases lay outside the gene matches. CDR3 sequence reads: CASSQDRGLADEQFF. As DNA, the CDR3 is TGTGCCAGCTCACAGGACAGGGGACTGGCGGATGAGCAGTTCTTC. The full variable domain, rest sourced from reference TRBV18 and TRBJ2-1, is NAGVMQNPRHLVRRRGQEARLRCSPMKGHSHVYWYRQLPEEGLKFMVYLQKENIIDESGMPKERFSAEFPKEGPSILRIQQVVRGDSAAYFCASSQDRGLADEQFFGPGTRLTVL.

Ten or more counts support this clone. The CDR3 loop is CASSGGLAGGKTQYF. The CDR3 DNA reads TGTGCCAGCAGCGGCGGACTAGCGGGGGGAAAGACCCAGTACTTC. The chain recombines TRBV9 with TRBJ2-5; the match to TRBD2 covers 14 bases. The V segment lost 3 bases and the J segment 6 bases; nucleotides outside the gene matches: 4. The CDR3 is 15 amino acids. Germline V gene sequence: CDR1 SGDLS, CDR2 YYNGEE. Complete variable domain (other parts from reference TRBV9 and TRBJ2-5): DSGVTQTPKHLITATGQRVTLRCSPRSGDLSVYWYQQSLDQGLQFLIQYYNGEERAKGNILERFSAQQFPDLHSELNLSSLELGDSALYFCASSGGLAGGKTQYFGPGTRLLVL.

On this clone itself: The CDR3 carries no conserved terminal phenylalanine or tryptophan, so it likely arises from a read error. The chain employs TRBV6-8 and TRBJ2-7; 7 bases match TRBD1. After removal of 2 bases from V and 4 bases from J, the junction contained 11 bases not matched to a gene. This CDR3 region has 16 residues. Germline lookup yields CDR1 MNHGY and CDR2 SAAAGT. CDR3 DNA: TGTGCCAGCAGTTACCTCATCGACAGGGTTTGGTACGAGCAGTACATC. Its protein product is CASSYLIDRVWYEQYI.

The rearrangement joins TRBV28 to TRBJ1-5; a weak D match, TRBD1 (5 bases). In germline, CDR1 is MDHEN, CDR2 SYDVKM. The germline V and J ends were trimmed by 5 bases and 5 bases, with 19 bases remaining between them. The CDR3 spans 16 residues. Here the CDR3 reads CASSDIAGEPYQPQHF. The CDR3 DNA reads TGTGCCAGCAGTGATATTGCGGGGGAACCTTATCAGCCCCAGCATTTT.

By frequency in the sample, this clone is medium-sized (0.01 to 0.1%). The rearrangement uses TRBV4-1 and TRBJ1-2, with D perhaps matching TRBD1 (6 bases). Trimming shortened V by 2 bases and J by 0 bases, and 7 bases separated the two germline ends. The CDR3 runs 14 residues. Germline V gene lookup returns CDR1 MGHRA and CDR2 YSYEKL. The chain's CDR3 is CASSQTGPNYGYTF. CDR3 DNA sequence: TGCGCCAGCAGCCAAACAGGGCCTAACTATGGCTACACCTTC.

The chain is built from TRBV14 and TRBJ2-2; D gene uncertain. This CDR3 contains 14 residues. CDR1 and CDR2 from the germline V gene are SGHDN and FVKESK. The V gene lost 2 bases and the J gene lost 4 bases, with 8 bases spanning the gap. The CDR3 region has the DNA TGTGCCAGCAGCCAATCAGGAACCACCGGGGAGCTGTTTTTT. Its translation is CASSQSGTTGELFF.

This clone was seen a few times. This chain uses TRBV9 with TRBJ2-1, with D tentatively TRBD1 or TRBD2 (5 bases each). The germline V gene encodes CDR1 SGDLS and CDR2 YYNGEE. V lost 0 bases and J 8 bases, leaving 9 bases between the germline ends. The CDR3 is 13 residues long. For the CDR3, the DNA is TGTGCCAGCAGCGTAGTTGGGGGACATGAGCAGTTCTTC. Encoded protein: CASSVVGGHEQFF.

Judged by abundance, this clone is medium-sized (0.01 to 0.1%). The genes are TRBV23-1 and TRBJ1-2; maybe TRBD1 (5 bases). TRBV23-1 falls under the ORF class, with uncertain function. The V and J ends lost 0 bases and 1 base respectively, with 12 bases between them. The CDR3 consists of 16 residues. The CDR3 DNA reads TGCGCCAGCAGTCAATCTTTCGGGCAGGGTAACTATGGCTACACCTTC. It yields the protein CASSQSFGQGNYGYTF.

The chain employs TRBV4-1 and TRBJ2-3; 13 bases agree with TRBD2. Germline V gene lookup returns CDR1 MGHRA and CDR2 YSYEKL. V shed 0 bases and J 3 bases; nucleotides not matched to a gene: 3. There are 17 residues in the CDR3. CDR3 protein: CASSQDGTSGATDTQYF. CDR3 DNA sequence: TGCGCCAGCAGCCAAGATGGGACTAGCGGGGCTACAGATACGCAGTATTTT.

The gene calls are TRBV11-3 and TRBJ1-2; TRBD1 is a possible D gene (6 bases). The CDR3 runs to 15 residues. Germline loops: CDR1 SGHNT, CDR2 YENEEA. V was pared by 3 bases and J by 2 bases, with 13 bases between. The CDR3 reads CASSLTGSLNYGYTF. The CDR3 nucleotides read TGTGCCAGCAGCTTGACAGGTTCCCTAAACTATGGCTACACCTTC.

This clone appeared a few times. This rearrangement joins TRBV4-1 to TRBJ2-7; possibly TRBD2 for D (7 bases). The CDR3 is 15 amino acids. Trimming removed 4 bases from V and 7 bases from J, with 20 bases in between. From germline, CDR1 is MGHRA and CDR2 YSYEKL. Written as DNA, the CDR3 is TGCGCCAGCAGCCCCGGTAGAGGGGGGGCGGGGGAGCAGTACTTC. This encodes CASSPGRGGAGEQYF.

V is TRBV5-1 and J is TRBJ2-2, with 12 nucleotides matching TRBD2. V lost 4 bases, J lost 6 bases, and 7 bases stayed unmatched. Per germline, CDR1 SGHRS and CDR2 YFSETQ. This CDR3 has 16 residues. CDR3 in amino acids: CASSPRTSGASGELFF. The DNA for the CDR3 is TGCGCCAGCAGCCCCCGGACTAGCGGGGCCTCCGGGGAGCTGTTTTTT.

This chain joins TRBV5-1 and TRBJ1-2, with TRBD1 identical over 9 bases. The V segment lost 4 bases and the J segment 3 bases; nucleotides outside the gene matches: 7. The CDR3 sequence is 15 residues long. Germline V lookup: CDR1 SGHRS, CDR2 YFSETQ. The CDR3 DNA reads TGCGCCAGCAGCCTCCGGACAGGGGCCGACTATGGCTACACCTTC. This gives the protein CASSLRTGADYGYTF.

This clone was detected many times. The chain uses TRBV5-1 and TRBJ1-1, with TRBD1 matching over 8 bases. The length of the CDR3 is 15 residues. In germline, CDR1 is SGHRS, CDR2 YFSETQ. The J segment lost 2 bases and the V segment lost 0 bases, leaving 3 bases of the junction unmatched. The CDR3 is CASSLGTGLNTEAFF. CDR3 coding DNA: TGCGCCAGCAGCTTGGGGACAGGGTTAAACACTGAAGCTTTCTTT.

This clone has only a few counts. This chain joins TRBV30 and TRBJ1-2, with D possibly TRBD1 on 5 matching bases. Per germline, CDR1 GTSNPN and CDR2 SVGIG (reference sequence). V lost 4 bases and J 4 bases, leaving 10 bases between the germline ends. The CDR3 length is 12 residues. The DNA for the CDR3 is TGTGCCTGGACGAGGGGAGCCTATGGCTACACCTTC. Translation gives CAWTRGAYGYTF.